Listed below are T cell receptor beta chains from one sample, sequenced in a study of blood T cell repertoires in COVID-19. Repertoires were generated with immunoSEQ multiplex PCR, while TCRdb's copy carries only in-frame clones and drops some. This table has around 50,000 clones, roughly 84% appearing once. Material: peripheral blood. Receptor source: a man aged 65-85 years with acute or convalescent COVID-19. Each CDR3 is given with its conserved first and last residue. The D gene is left open where the match is weak. The size field is filled for only some rows; it gives once, few, many or a size class.

V gene: TRBV19
J gene: TRBJ1-2
D gene: TRBD1
clone size: .
CDR3 protein: CATSTGMNYGYTF
CDR3 DNA: TGTGCCACCTCGACAGGGATGAACTATGGCTACACCTTC

V gene: TRBV30
J gene: TRBJ1-3
D gene: .
clone size: .
CDR3 protein: CAWSASGYSGNTIYF
CDR3 DNA: TGTGCCTGGAGTGCGTCAGGGTACTCTGGAAACACCATATATTTT

V gene: TRBV30
J gene: TRBJ1-6
D gene: .
clone size: .
CDR3 protein: CAWREGFNSPLHF
CDR3 DNA: TGTGCCTGGAGGGAGGGATTCAATTCACCCCTCCACTTT

V gene: TRBV5-1
J gene: TRBJ2-1
D gene: TRBD1
clone size: .
CDR3 protein: CASRGQARDEQFF
CDR3 DNA: TGCGCCAGTCGCGGACAGGCTAGGGATGAGCAGTTCTTC

V gene: TRBV29-1
J gene: TRBJ1-1
D gene: .
clone size: .
CDR3 protein: CSVGTANTEAFF
CDR3 DNA: TGCAGCGTTGGGACAGCCAACACTGAAGCTTTCTTT

V gene: TRBV11-3
J gene: TRBJ2-7
D gene: .
clone size: once
CDR3 protein: CASSLEEAKTYEQYF
CDR3 DNA: TGTGCCAGCAGCTTAGAGGAAGCAAAGACTTACGAGCAGTACTTC

V gene: TRBV19
J gene: TRBJ1-1
D gene: TRBD1
clone size: .
CDR3 protein: CASSIRDRELTEAFF
CDR3 DNA: TGTGCCAGTAGTATCCGGGACAGGGAGCTTACTGAAGCTTTCTTT

V gene: TRBV7-8
J gene: TRBJ1-5
D gene: .
clone size: .
CDR3 protein: CASSLGQQQPQHF
CDR3 DNA: TGTGCCAGCAGCCTCGGACAGCAGCAGCCCCAGCATTTT

V gene: TRBV19
J gene: TRBJ1-5
D gene: .
clone size: .
CDR3 protein: CASTPGELSNQPQHF
CDR3 DNA: TGTGCCAGTACCCCAGGGGAGCTTAGCAATCAGCCCCAGCATTTT

V gene: TRBV14
J gene: TRBJ1-1
D gene: TRBD1
clone size: .
CDR3 protein: CASSLYRGNTEAFF
CDR3 DNA: TGTGCCAGCAGCCTGTACAGGGGCAACACTGAAGCTTTCTTT

V gene: TRBV6-1
J gene: TRBJ1-5
D gene: TRBD1
clone size: .
CDR3 protein: CASSALRTGYSNQPQHF
CDR3 DNA: TGTGCCAGCAGTGCCCTCCGGACAGGGTATAGCAATCAGCCCCAGCATTTT

V gene: TRBV28
J gene: TRBJ1-1
D gene: TRBD1
clone size: .
CDR3 protein: CASSSGQGFTEAFF
CDR3 DNA: TGTGCCAGCAGTTCGGGACAGGGGTTCACTGAAGCTTTCTTT

V gene: TRBV5-1
J gene: TRBJ2-5
D gene: .
clone size: few
CDR3 protein: CASSLLSGIQETQYF
CDR3 DNA: TGCGCCAGCAGCTTGTTAAGCGGAATTCAAGAGACCCAGTACTTC

V gene: TRBV21-1
J gene: TRBJ1-1
D gene: .
clone size: .
CDR3 protein: CASSSQSGGTEAFF
CDR3 DNA: TGTGCCAGCAGCTCCCAATCAGGGGGCACTGAAGCTTTCTTT

V gene: TRBV30
J gene: TRBJ1-3
D gene: .
clone size: .
CDR3 protein: CAWSGRSGQKDSGNTIYF
CDR3 DNA: TGTGCCTGGAGTGGGAGATCCGGACAGAAGGACTCTGGAAACACCATATATTTT

V gene: TRBV5-5
J gene: TRBJ1-2
D gene: TRBD1
clone size: .
CDR3 protein: CASSLEAGGISGYTF
CDR3 DNA: TGTGCCAGCAGCTTGGAGGCAGGGGGCATAAGTGGCTACACCTTC

V gene: TRBV4-2
J gene: TRBJ1-5
D gene: .
clone size: .
CDR3 protein: CASGRRGGNQPQHF
CDR3 DNA: TGTGCCAGCGGCCGGAGGGGGGGGAACCAGCCCCAGCATTTT

V gene: TRBV5-4
J gene: TRBJ2-5
D gene: TRBD1
clone size: .
CDR3 protein: CASSWTRTGQETQYF
CDR3 DNA: TGTGCCAGCAGCTGGACAAGGACAGGGCAAGAGACCCAGTACTTC

V gene: TRBV19
J gene: TRBJ2-1
D gene: TRBD2
clone size: .
CDR3 protein: CASSILAGSSYNEQFF
CDR3 DNA: TGTGCCAGTAGTATACTAGCGGGTAGCTCCTACAATGAGCAGTTCTTC

V gene: TRBV6-6
J gene: TRBJ2-5
D gene: TRBD2
clone size: .
CDR3 protein: CAGAGGLLSETQYF
CDR3 DNA: TGTGCCGGAGCGGGGGGCCTCCTCTCCGAGACCCAGTACTTC

V gene: TRBV24-1
J gene: TRBJ1-1
D gene: TRBD1
clone size: .
CDR3 protein: CATSETGGNTEAFF
CDR3 DNA: TGTGCCACCAGTGAAACAGGGGGGAACACTGAAGCTTTCTTT

V gene: TRBV10-3
J gene: TRBJ1-6
D gene: TRBD1
clone size: .
CDR3 protein: CAISRDRASPLHF
CDR3 DNA: TGTGCCATCAGCAGGGACAGGGCTTCACCCCTCCACTTT

V gene: TRBV20-1
J gene: TRBJ1-1
D gene: .
clone size: .
CDR3 protein: CSASETANTEAFF
CDR3 DNA: TGCAGTGCTAGTGAGACAGCGAACACTGAAGCTTTCTTT

V gene: TRBV18
J gene: TRBJ2-6
D gene: .
clone size: .
CDR3 protein: CASSPAGTTGANVLTF
CDR3 DNA: TGTGCCAGCTCACCGGCAGGGACAACTGGGGCCAACGTCCTGACTTTC

V gene: TRBV5-4
J gene: TRBJ1-1
D gene: .
clone size: few
CDR3 protein: CASRGGGNTEAFF
CDR3 DNA: TGTGCCAGCAGGGGAGGGGGGAACACTGAAGCTTTCTTT

V gene: TRBV7-8
J gene: TRBJ2-1
D gene: .
clone size: once
CDR3 protein: CASSLSRNGEQFF
CDR3 DNA: TGTGCCAGCAGCTTATCTAGGAATGGTGAGCAGTTCTTC

V gene: TRBV18
J gene: TRBJ1-4
D gene: .
clone size: .
CDR3 protein: CASSPTSYRESRLTTNEKLFF
CDR3 DNA: TGTGCCAGCTCACCCACGAGCTACAGGGAGAGTCGCCTAACAACTAATGAAAAACTGTTTTTT

V gene: TRBV5-1
J gene: TRBJ1-1
D gene: .
clone size: .
CDR3 protein: CASSLASGSDTEAFF
CDR3 DNA: TGCGCCAGCAGCTTGGCCTCGGGTTCCGACACTGAAGCTTTCTTT

V gene: TRBV7-9
J gene: TRBJ1-1
D gene: .
clone size: .
CDR3 protein: CASKEGLDTEAFF
CDR3 DNA: TGTGCCAGCAAGGAGGGATTGGACACTGAAGCTTTCTTT

V gene: TRBV5-1
J gene: TRBJ2-1
D gene: TRBD2
clone size: .
CDR3 protein: CASSFTPVTSGANEQFF
CDR3 DNA: TGCGCCAGCAGCTTCACTCCAGTGACTAGCGGGGCCAATGAGCAGTTCTTC

V gene: TRBV19
J gene: TRBJ1-1
D gene: .
clone size: .
CDR3 protein: CASRETGLNAEAFF
CDR3 DNA: TGTGCCAGTAGGGAAACGGGTTTGAACGCTGAAGCTTTCTTT

V gene: TRBV3-1/TRBV3-2
J gene: TRBJ1-1
D gene: .
clone size: .
CDR3 protein: CASRGEGSGTEAFF
CDR3 DNA: TGTGCCAGCAGGGGAGAAGGGTCTGGCACTGAAGCTTTCTTT

V gene: TRBV27
J gene: TRBJ1-2
D gene: TRBD1
clone size: .
CDR3 protein: CASRETGTLSGYGYTF
CDR3 DNA: TGTGCCAGCAGGGAGACAGGGACCTTAAGTGGGTATGGCTACACCTTC

V gene: TRBV6-5
J gene: TRBJ2-5
D gene: TRBD1
clone size: .
CDR3 protein: CASTRTGEETQYF
CDR3 DNA: TGTGCCAGCACAAGGACAGGGGAAGAGACCCAGTACTTC

V gene: TRBV5-1
J gene: TRBJ2-7
D gene: .
clone size: .
CDR3 protein: CASSTTGQSYEQYF
CDR3 DNA: TGCGCCAGCAGCACGACAGGACAGTCCTACGAGCAGTACTTC

V gene: TRBV18
J gene: TRBJ1-1
D gene: .
clone size: .
CDR3 protein: CASSPLASAEAFF
CDR3 DNA: TGTGCCAGCTCACCTCTCGCTAGCGCTGAAGCTTTCTTT

V gene: TRBV2
J gene: TRBJ1-4
D gene: .
clone size: .
CDR3 protein: CASSVRAGAQEKLFF
CDR3 DNA: TGTGCCAGCAGTGTGCGCGCGGGGGCGCAGGAAAAACTGTTTTTT

V gene: TRBV5-4
J gene: TRBJ1-2
D gene: .
clone size: .
CDR3 protein: CASSPAGRRTYGYTF
CDR3 DNA: TGTGCCAGCAGCCCGGCGGGACGCAGGACCTATGGCTACACCTTC

V gene: TRBV30
J gene: TRBJ1-1
D gene: .
clone size: once
CDR3 protein: CAWSGGGNTEAFF
CDR3 DNA: TGTGCCTGGAGTGGAGGGGGAAACACTGAAGCTTTCTTT

V gene: TRBV2
J gene: TRBJ2-5
D gene: .
clone size: .
CDR3 protein: CASRPPRETQYF
CDR3 DNA: TGTGCCAGCAGGCCCCCCCGGGAGACCCAGTACTTC

V gene: TRBV5-1
J gene: TRBJ2-5
D gene: TRBD2
clone size: few
CDR3 protein: CASMLGFTASGSQETQYF
CDR3 DNA: TGCGCCAGCATGCTTGGGTTCACGGCTAGCGGGAGCCAAGAGACCCAGTACTTC

V gene: TRBV6-5
J gene: TRBJ1-5
D gene: .
clone size: .
CDR3 protein: CASSYRTDPSNQPQHF
CDR3 DNA: TGTGCCAGCAGTTACCGGACAGACCCGAGCAATCAGCCCCAGCATTTT

V gene: TRBV9
J gene: TRBJ1-2
D gene: TRBD1
clone size: .
CDR3 protein: CASSPTGANYGYTF
CDR3 DNA: TGTGCCAGCAGCCCGACAGGGGCTAACTATGGCTACACCTTC

V gene: TRBV2
J gene: TRBJ1-2
D gene: .
clone size: .
CDR3 protein: CASSLQPLYGYTF
CDR3 DNA: TGTGCCAGCAGTCTACAGCCCCTCTATGGCTACACCTTC

V gene: TRBV6-5
J gene: TRBJ1-5
D gene: .
clone size: .
CDR3 protein: CASSSRAGGGGPQHF
CDR3 DNA: TGTGCCAGCAGTTCCCGAGCAGGAGGGGGGGGGCCCCAGCATTTT

V gene: TRBV7-2
J gene: TRBJ1-2
D gene: .
clone size: .
CDR3 protein: CASSPEVADYGYTF
CDR3 DNA: TGTGCCAGCAGCCCAGAAGTGGCGGACTATGGCTACACCTTC

V gene: TRBV5-4
J gene: TRBJ1-6
D gene: .
clone size: .
CDR3 protein: CASSLLTSHNSPLHF
CDR3 DNA: TGTGCCAGCAGCTTGCTGACAAGCCATAATTCACCCCTCCACTTT

V gene: TRBV20-1
J gene: TRBJ1-1
D gene: .
clone size: .
CDR3 protein: CSARGGGEAFF
CDR3 DNA: TGCAGTGCTAGAGGAGGGGGTGAAGCTTTCTTT

V gene: TRBV27
J gene: TRBJ1-6
D gene: TRBD1
clone size: .
CDR3 protein: CASRGQGWSGSPLHF
CDR3 DNA: TGTGCCAGCAGGGGACAGGGATGGTCGGGTTCACCCCTCCACTTT

V gene: TRBV27
J gene: TRBJ2-1
D gene: .
clone size: .
CDR3 protein: CASSFRRGSYNEQFF
CDR3 DNA: TGTGCCAGCAGTTTTCGGCGCGGCTCCTACAATGAGCAGTTCTTC

V gene: TRBV12-3/TRBV12-4
J gene: TRBJ1-3
D gene: .
clone size: .
CDR3 protein: CASRRELGNTIYF
CDR3 DNA: TGTGCCAGCCGGAGGGAATTAGGAAACACCATATATTTT

V gene: TRBV19
J gene: TRBJ2-1
D gene: TRBD1
clone size: .
CDR3 protein: CASSTLQGAVYNEQFF
CDR3 DNA: TGTGCCAGTAGTACCCTACAGGGGGCGGTCTACAATGAGCAGTTCTTC

V gene: TRBV7-8
J gene: TRBJ1-5
D gene: .
clone size: once
CDR3 protein: CASSLLSGENQPQHF
CDR3 DNA: TGTGCCAGCAGCTTATTGTCCGGGGAGAATCAGCCCCAGCATTTT

V gene: TRBV5-1
J gene: TRBJ1-1
D gene: .
clone size: .
CDR3 protein: CASSAPGKWTEAFF
CDR3 DNA: TGCGCCAGCAGCGCGCCGGGAAAGTGGACTGAAGCTTTCTTT

V gene: TRBV10-3
J gene: TRBJ2-2
D gene: TRBD2
clone size: few
CDR3 protein: CASKPLAGDTGELFF
CDR3 DNA: TGTGCCAGCAAACCCCTAGCGGGAGACACCGGGGAGCTGTTTTTT